This TCR beta chain was sequenced in a study of blood T cell repertoires in COVID-19. On the study more broadly: The United States, Italy and Spain were the sources of the acute and convalescent COVID-19 samples. Sources were T cells, B-cell-depleted T cells, or PBMCs; the material itself was cDNA or gDNA.

Libraries were prepared by immunoSEQ multiplex PCR; TCRdb keeps only in-frame clonotypes and omits some of them. Of roughly 39,000 clones detected, 75% to 90% appear once; the ten largest clones hold 9%. Germline CDR1 SGHTA, CDR2 FQGTGA. There are 14 residues in the CDR3. V trimming: 5 bases; J trimming: 2 bases; junction bases outside the gene matches: 3. The sequencing sample was made of peripheral blood. The receptor's source is a young man with active or convalescent COVID-19. The chain combines TRBV7-3 with TRBJ1-3, with TRBD1 matching 7 bases. The CDR3 sequence is CASSVTGTGNTIYF. CDR3 DNA sequence: TGTGCCAGCAGCGTGACAGGGACTGGAAACACCATATATTTT.